The T cell receptor (beta chain) described here comes from a study of cytomegalovirus exposure and HLA in healthy donors. Some clones are missing from TCRdb's copy, which holds only in-frame ones; the method was immunoSEQ multiplex PCR. This table holds 200,000 to 300,000 clones, roughly 86% found once. CDR3 length: 16 amino acids. Germline V gene lookup returns CDR1 MRHNA and CDR2 SNTAGT. J was trimmed by 3 bases and V by 3 bases; bases with no gene match: 6. Study-level findings and limits: Associated with cytomegalovirus, according to the listing, were 150 to 200 TCR beta chains. Three chains linked to CMV were shown in vitro to be specific for CMV antigens. TCR clusters originating in the first cohort tended to co-occur in the roughly 130 validation repertoires, according to a later analysis.

A remark on this clone: Antigen unknown.

The donors were members of the validation cohort, which comprised 100 to 150 subjects and was separate from the first cohort of 666 subjects. The V and J genes are TRBV6-4 and TRBJ2-2; TRBD2 matches at 8 bases. This receptor was identified in a woman under 40 in good health and CMV-seropositive. The sample consisted of PBMCs. The CDR3 bases are TGTGCCAGCAGTGAGGTCAGCGGGGGTTACACCGGGGAGCTGTTTTTT. This translates into CASSEVSGGYTGELFF.